This entry describes one T cell receptor (beta chain). The antigen is undetermined. Some clones are missing from TCRdb's copy, which holds only in-frame ones; the method was immunoSEQ multiplex PCR. The sample holds around 23,000 clones, about 93% seen once. Sequencing was done directly on freshly isolated, uncultured memory T cells. The data were taken from a study of CD4 T cell repertoires in COVID-19. At the level of the study: Other coronavirus spike proteins restimulated relabeled CFSE-low cells expanded with IL-2 for over 8 days.

General study findings and limits: Sharing of several most expanded SARS-CoV-2-reactive clonotypes across memory subsets suggested intraclonal diversification. SARS-CoV and/or HKU1 spike cultures shared between roughly 6 and 28% of SARS-CoV-2 clonotypes.

The specimen was circulating follicular helper CD4+ T cells (cTfh) from blood, collected before the COVID-19 pandemic. The clonotype originates from a human donor who had COVID-19.

CDR3 region: CASSGLLTGGNEQFF. For the CDR3, the DNA is TGTGCCAGCAGCGGACTCCTCACAGGGGGCAATGAGCAGTTCTTC. This chain links TRBV9 with TRBJ2-1; TRBD1 matches 8 bases. After removal of 3 bases from V and 6 bases from J, the junction contained 8 bases not matched to a gene. This CDR3 region has 15 residues. The germline V gene encodes CDR1 SGDLS and CDR2 YYNGEE.